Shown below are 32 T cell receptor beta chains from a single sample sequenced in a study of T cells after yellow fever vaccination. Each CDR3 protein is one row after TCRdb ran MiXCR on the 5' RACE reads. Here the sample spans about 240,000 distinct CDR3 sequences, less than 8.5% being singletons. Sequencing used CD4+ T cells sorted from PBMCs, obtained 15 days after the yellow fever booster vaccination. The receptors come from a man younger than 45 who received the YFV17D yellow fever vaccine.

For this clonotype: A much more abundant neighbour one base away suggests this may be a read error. CDR3 protein: CASRTRSGQVETQYF. The CDR3 region has the DNA TGTGCCAGCCGGACCAGAAGCGGCCAGGTAGAGACCCAGTACTTC. The V call is TRBV6-1, the J call TRBJ2-5, with D tentatively TRBD2 (5 bases). V lost 8 bases and J 4 bases, leaving 20 bases between the germline ends. Germline V lookup: CDR1 MNHNS, CDR2 SASEGT. The CDR3 length is 15 residues.

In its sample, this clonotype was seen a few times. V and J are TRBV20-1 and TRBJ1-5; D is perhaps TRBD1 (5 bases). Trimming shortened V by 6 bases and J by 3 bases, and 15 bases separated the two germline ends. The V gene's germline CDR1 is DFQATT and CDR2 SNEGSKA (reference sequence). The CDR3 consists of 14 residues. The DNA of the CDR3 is TGCAGTGCCAAACGGGGACCCCCCAATCAGCCCCAGCATTTT. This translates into CSAKRGPPNQPQHF.

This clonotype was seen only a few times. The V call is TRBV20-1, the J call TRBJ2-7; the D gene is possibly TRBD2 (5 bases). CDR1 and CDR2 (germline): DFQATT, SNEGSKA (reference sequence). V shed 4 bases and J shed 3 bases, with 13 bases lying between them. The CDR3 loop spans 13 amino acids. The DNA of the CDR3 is TGCAGTGCTAAGGTGCCGGGAAGCTACGAGCAGTACTTC. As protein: CSAKVPGSYEQYF.

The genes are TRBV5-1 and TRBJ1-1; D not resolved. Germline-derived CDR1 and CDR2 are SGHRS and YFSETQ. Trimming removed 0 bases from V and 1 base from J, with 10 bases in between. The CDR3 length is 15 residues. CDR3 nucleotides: TGCGCCAGCAGCTTGGCAGCGCGGTCGAACACTGAAGCTTTCTTT. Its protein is CASSLAARSNTEAFF.

CDR3 sequence: CASRATSGKNSGANVLTF. The CDR3, as DNA: TGCGCCAGCAGAGCGACTAGCGGGAAAAACTCTGGGGCCAACGTCCTGACTTTC. The chain is built from TRBV5-1 and TRBJ2-6; 11 bases are a match to TRBD2. Germline V lookup: CDR1 SGHRS, CDR2 YFSETQ. The CDR3 is made up of 18 amino acids. V was pared by 5 bases and J by 0 bases, with 7 bases of the junction left unmatched.

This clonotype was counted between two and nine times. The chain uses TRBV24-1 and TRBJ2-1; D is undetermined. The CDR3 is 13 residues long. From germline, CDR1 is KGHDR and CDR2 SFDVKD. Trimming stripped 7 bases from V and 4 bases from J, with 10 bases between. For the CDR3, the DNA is TGTGCCACCAGAGGGAAGGTTTACAATGAGCAGTTCTTC. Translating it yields CATRGKVYNEQFF.

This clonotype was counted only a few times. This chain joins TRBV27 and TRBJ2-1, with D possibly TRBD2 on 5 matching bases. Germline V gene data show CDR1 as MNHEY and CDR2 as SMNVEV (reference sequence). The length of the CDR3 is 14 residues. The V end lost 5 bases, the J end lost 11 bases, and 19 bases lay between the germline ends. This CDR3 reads CASSPRITGIQQFF. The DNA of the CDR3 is TGTGCCAGCAGTCCCCGGATTACGGGGATTCAGCAGTTCTTC.

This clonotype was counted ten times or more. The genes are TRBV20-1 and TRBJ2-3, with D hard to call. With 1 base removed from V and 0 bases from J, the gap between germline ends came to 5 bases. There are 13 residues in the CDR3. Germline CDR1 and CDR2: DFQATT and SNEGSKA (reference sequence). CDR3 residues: CSARGGSTDTQYF. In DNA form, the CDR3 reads TGCAGTGCTAGAGGGGGTAGCACAGATACGCAGTATTTT.

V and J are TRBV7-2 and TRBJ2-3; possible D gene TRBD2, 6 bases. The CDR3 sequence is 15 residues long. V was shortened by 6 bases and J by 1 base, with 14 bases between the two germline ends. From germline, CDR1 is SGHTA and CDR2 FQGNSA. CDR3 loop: CASSFPRLGTDTQYF. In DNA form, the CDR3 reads TGTGCCAGCAGTTTTCCTCGACTAGGCACAGATACGCAGTATTTT.

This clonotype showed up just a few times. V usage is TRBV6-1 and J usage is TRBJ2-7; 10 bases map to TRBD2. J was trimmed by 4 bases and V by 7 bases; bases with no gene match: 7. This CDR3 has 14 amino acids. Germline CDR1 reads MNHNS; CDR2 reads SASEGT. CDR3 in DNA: TGTGCCAGCAAGCGGGAGGGCGTCAATTACGAGCAGTACTTC. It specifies CASKREGVNYEQYF.

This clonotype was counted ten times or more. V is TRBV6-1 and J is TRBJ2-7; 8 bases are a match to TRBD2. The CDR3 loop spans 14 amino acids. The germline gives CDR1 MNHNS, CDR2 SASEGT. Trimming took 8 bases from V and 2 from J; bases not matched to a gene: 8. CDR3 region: CASLQVREAYEQYF. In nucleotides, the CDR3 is TGTGCCAGCTTACAGGTGCGGGAGGCCTACGAGCAGTACTTC.

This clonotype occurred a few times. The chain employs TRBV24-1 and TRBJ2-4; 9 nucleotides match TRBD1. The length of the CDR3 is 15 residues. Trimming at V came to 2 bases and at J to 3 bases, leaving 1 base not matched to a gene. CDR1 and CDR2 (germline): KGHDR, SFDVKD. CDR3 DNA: TGTGCCACCAGTGATTCGACAGGGGGCAAAAACATTCAGTACTTC. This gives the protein CATSDSTGGKNIQYF.

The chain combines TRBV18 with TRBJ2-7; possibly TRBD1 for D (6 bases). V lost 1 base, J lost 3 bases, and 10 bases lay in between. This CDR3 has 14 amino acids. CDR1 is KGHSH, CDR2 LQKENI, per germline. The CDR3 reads CASSPQQGNYEQYF. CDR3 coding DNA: TGTGCCAGCTCACCACAACAGGGCAACTACGAGCAGTACTTC.

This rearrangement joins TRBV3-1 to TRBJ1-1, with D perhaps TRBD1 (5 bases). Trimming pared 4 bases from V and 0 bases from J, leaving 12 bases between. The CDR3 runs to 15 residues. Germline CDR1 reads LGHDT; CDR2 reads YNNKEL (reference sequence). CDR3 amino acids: CASSRGMGLNTEAFF. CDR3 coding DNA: TGTGCCAGCAGCCGGGGTATGGGGCTGAACACTGAAGCTTTCTTT.

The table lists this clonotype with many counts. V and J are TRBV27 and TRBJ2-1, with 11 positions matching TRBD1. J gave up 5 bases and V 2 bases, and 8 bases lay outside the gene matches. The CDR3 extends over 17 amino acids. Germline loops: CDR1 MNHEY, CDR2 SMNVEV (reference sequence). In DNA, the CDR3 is TGTGCCAGCAGTTTAAACCGCGGGACAGGGGGAAACAATGAGCAGTTCTTC. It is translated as CASSLNRGTGGNNEQFF.

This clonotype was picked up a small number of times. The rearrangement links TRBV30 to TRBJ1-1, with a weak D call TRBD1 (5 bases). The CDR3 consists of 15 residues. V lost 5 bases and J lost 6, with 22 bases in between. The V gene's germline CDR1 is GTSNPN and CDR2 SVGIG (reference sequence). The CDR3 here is CAWSDGGYPQAEAFF. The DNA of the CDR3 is TGTGCCTGGTCGGATGGGGGGTATCCCCAGGCTGAAGCTTTCTTT.

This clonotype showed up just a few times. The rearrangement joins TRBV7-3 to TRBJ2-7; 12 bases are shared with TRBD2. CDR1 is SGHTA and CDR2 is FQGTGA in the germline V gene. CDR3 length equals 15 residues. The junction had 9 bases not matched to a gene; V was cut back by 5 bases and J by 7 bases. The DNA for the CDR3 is TGTGCCAGCAGCATTAGACTAGCGGGAGTAGAGGAGCAGTACTTC. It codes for CASSIRLAGVEEQYF.

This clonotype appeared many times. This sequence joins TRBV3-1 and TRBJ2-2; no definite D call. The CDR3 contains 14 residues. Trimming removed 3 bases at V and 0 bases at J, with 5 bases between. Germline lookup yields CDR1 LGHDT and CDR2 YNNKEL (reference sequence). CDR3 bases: TGTGCCAGCAGCCATTTCCCGAACACCGGGGAGCTGTTTTTT. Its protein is CASSHFPNTGELFF.

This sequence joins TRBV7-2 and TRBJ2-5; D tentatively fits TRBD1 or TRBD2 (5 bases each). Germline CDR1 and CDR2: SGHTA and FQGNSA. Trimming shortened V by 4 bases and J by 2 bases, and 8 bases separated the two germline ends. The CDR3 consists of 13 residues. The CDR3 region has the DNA TGTGCCAGCAGCTCTTGGGGGCAAGAGACCCAGTACTTC. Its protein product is CASSSWGQETQYF.

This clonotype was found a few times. In nucleotides, the CDR3 is TGTGCCAGCAGTCACCTCGCCGGGAGAGACACAGATACGCAGTATTTT. Amino acids: CASSHLAGRDTDTQYF. This chain connects TRBV6-2 or TRBV6-3 to TRBJ2-3; perhaps TRBD2 as D (6 bases). Trimming removed 5 bases at V and 2 bases at J, with 17 bases between. This CDR3 is built from 16 residues. Germline V gene sequence: CDR1 MNHEY, CDR2 SVGEGT.

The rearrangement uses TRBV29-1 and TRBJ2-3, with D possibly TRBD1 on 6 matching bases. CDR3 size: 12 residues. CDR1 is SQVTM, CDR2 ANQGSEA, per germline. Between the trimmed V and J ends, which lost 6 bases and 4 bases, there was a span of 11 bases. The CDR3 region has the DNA TGCAGCGTCAGGAAGGGGGCAGATACGCAGTATTTT. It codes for CSVRKGADTQYF.

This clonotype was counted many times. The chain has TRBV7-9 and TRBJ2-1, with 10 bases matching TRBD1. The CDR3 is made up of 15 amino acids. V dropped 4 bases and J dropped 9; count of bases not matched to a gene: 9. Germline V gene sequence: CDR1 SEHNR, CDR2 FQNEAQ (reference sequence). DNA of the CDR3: TGTGCCAGCAGCTACCGGGACAGGGGTGTTAGTGAGCAGTTCTTC. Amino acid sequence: CASSYRDRGVSEQFF.

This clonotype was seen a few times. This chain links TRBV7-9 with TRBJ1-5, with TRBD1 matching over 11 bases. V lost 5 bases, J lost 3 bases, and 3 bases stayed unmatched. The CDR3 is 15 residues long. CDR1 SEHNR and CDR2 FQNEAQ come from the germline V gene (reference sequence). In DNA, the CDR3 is TGTGCCAGCAGCGGGGACAGGGGGATCAATCAGCCCCAGCATTTT. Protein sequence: CASSGDRGINQPQHF.

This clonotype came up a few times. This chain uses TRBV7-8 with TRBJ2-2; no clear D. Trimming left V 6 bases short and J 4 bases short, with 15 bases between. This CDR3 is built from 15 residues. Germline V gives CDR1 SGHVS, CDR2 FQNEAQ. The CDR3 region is CASRLVLGSTGELFF. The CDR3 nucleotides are TGTGCCAGCAGATTGGTCCTAGGGTCCACCGGGGAGCTGTTTTTT.

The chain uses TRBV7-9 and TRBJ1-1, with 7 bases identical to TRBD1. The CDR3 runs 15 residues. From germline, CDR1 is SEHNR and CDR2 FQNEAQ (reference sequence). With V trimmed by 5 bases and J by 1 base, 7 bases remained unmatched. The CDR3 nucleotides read TGTGCCAGCAGCCGGCGAGGGGGCAGGAACACTGAAGCTTTCTTT. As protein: CASSRRGGRNTEAFF. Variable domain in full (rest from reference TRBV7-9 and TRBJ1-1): DTGVSQNPRHKITKRGQNVTFRCDPISEHNRLYWYRQTLGQGPEFLTYFQNEAQLEKSRLLSDRFSAERPKGSFSTLEIQRTEQGDSAMYLCASSRRGGRNTEAFFGQGTRLTVV.

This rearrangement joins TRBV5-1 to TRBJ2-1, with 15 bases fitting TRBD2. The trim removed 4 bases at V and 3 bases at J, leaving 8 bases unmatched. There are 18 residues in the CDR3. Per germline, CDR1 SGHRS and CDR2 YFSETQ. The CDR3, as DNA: TGCGCCAGCAGCCAACCTAGGACTAGCGGGGGGGGCTACAATGAGCAGTTCTTC. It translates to CASSQPRTSGGGYNEQFF.

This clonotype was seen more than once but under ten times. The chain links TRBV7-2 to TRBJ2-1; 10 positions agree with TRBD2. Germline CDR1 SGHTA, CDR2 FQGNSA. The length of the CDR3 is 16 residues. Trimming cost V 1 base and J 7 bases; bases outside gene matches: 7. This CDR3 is CASSLVLAGVLNEQFF. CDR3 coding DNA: TGTGCCAGCAGCTTAGTCCTAGCGGGAGTTTTGAATGAGCAGTTCTTC.

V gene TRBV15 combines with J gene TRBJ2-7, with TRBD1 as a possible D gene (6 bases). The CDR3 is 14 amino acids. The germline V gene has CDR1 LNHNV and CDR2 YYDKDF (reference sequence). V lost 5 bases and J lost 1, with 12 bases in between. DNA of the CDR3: TGTGCCACCAGCCGAAGGGACACATCCTACGAGCAGTACTTC. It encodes CATSRRDTSYEQYF.

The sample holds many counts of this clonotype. The CDR3 DNA sequence: TGCAGCTCCCGGGGGATCATGAATGAGCAGTTCTTC. Protein: CSSRGIMNEQFF. V gene TRBV29-1 combines with J gene TRBJ2-1, with D maybe TRBD2 (6 bases). The germline gives CDR1 SQVTM, CDR2 ANQGSEA. CDR3 length equals 12 residues. Trimming took off 8 bases at V and 7 bases at J, with 15 bases between the two ends.

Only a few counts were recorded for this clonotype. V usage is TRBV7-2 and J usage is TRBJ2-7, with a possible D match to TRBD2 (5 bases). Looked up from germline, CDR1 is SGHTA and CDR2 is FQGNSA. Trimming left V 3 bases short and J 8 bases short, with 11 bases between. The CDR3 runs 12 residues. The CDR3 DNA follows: TGTGCCAGCAGCTTCGTGGGAGAAAAGCAGTACTTC. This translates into CASSFVGEKQYF.

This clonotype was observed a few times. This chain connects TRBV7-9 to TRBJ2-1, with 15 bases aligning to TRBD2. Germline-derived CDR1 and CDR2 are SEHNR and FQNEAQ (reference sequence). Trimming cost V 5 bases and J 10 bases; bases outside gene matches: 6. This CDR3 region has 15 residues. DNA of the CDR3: TGTGCCAGCAGCCGGGGACTAGCGGGAGGATACGAGCAGTTCTTC. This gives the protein CASSRGLAGGYEQFF.

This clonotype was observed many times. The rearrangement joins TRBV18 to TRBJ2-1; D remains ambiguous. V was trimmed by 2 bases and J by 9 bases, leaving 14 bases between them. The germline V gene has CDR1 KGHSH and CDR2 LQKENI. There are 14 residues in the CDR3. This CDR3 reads CASSPSGPFGEQFF. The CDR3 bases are TGTGCCAGCTCACCATCGGGCCCATTTGGTGAGCAGTTCTTC. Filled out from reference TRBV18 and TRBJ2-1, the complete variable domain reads NAGVMQNPRHLVRRRGQEARLRCSPMKGHSHVYWYRQLPEEGLKFMVYLQKENIIDESGMPKERFSAEFPKEGPSILRIQQVVRGDSAAYFCASSPSGPFGEQFFGPGTRLTVL.